The rows below give T cell receptor beta chains drawn from one sample of a study of control samples from healthy donors and cancer patients. The protocol was immunoSEQ multiplex PCR, while the TCRdb copy is restricted to in-frame clones and leaves out a portion. The data show about 92,000 clones, 82% seen once. Sequenced sample: blood. The origin of the receptors is a woman aged 55 to 70 in good health. Both conserved end residues are part of each CDR3. D genes are given only for firm matches. A clone size is listed for some rows: how often the clone was seen (once, few, many), or a class if it is expanded.

cdr3_nt,cdr3_aa,d_call,v_call,j_call,clone_size
TGCGCCAGCAGCTTTGGTAGCGGGAGAAGTACCGGGGAGCTGTTTTTT,CASSFGSGRSTGELFF,TRBD2,TRBV5-1,TRBJ2-2,once
TGTGCCAGCAGTTACTCCTTGCCAGGGAGGTCCTACGAGCAGTACTTC,CASSYSLPGRSYEQYF,.,TRBV6-5,TRBJ2-7,.
TGTGCCAGTAGGGAGGGGCACTATGGCTACACCTTC,CASREGHYGYTF,.,TRBV12-3/TRBV12-4,TRBJ1-2,once
TGTGCCAGCAGCTCGTACAAAGCCGGGGCAGAGACCCAGTACTTC,CASSSYKAGAETQYF,.,TRBV7-9,TRBJ2-5,.
TGTGCCACCAGCAGTGCACACCTGAACACTGAAGCTTTCTTT,CATSSAHLNTEAFF,.,TRBV15,TRBJ1-1,.
TGTGCCAGTAGTACGGGACTAGCGGGGGCCGGGACCGCAGATACGCAGTATTTT,CASSTGLAGAGTADTQYF,TRBD2,TRBV19,TRBJ2-3,.
TGTGCCAGCAGGGGGACTTCCGACCTCGGCGAGCAGTACTTC,CASRGTSDLGEQYF,.,TRBV6-5,TRBJ2-7,.
TGTGCCAGCCTACCCGGGGGAAGGGGCACAGATACGCAGTATTTT,CASLPGGRGTDTQYF,.,TRBV6-6,TRBJ2-3,.
TGTGCCAGCCGCCCCTTGTTCGGGGCGGGCCGCGAGCAGTACTTC,CASRPLFGAGREQYF,.,TRBV28,TRBJ2-7,.
TGTGCCAGCAGCCCCACCAGGGCCACTGAGCAGTTCTTC,CASSPTRATEQFF,.,TRBV13,TRBJ2-1,.
TGTGCCAGCAGCCAAGTGGCTGAGCAGTTCTTC,CASSQVAEQFF,.,TRBV3-1/TRBV3-2,TRBJ2-1,once
TGTGCCAGCAGTTACGGACAGGGAGTCAACTATGGCTACACCTTC,CASSYGQGVNYGYTF,TRBD1,TRBV6-2/TRBV6-3,TRBJ1-2,.
TGTGCCAGTAGTCCGACCGGGACAGGGGGCGCGTATACGCAGTATTTT,CASSPTGTGGAYTQYF,TRBD1,TRBV19,TRBJ2-3,once
TGTGCCAGCAGCTTGGGGACTAGCACAGATACGCAGTATTTT,CASSLGTSTDTQYF,.,TRBV5-8,TRBJ2-3,few
TGTGCCAGCTCACCAGGACAGGGGCGAAATCAGCCCCAGCATTTT,CASSPGQGRNQPQHF,TRBD1,TRBV18,TRBJ1-5,.
TGTGCCAGCAGCTTGCTAGGCACAGATACGCAGTATTTT,CASSLLGTDTQYF,.,TRBV5-6,TRBJ2-3,.
TGCGCCAGCAGCTTGGGGGACAGTCTATATGGCTACACCTTC,CASSLGDSLYGYTF,TRBD1,TRBV5-1,TRBJ1-2,once
TGTGCCAGCAGTTTAACCTCCGGCAGGGGGCCGACCCAAAGCTACACCTTC,CASSLTSGRGPTQSYTF,TRBD1,TRBV27,TRBJ1-2,.
TGTGCCAGCAGCAAGAAACAGGGAAGGAGTCCCTACAATGAGCAGTTCTTC,CASSKKQGRSPYNEQFF,.,TRBV5-6,TRBJ2-1,medium-sized
TGTGCCAGCAGTGAAGCGGCTCGACAGGTAGCCAAAAACATTCAGTACTTC,CASSEAARQVAKNIQYF,.,TRBV6-1,TRBJ2-4,.
TGTGCCACCAGCGGACAGGGGGGCAACACTGAAGCTTTCTTT,CATSGQGGNTEAFF,TRBD1,TRBV15,TRBJ1-1,.
TGTGCCAGCAGACAGACAGGGGCTAACTATGGCTACACCTTC,CASRQTGANYGYTF,TRBD1,TRBV28,TRBJ1-2,.
TGTGCCAGCAGCGCAGCGGGGGGAGGGAATGAGCAGTTCTTC,CASSAAGGGNEQFF,TRBD2,TRBV5-6,TRBJ2-1,.
TGTGCCAGCAGAGGTTCCGGACAGTTAAAGGCAGTCATTCAGTACTTC,CASRGSGQLKAVIQYF,.,TRBV28,TRBJ2-4,.
TGTGCCAGCAGCCCCGGGACAGGGAGGGGCTATGGCTACACCTTC,CASSPGTGRGYGYTF,TRBD1,TRBV6-5,TRBJ1-2,.
TGCAGCGTTGGCCGGGGGGCCACAGATACGCAGTATTTT,CSVGRGATDTQYF,.,TRBV29-1,TRBJ2-3,.
TGTGCCAGCAGCGGGGAACTAGCGGGGAATGAGCAGTTCTTC,CASSGELAGNEQFF,TRBD2,TRBV3-1/TRBV3-2,TRBJ2-1,.
TGCGCCTTGTCGGGATTCTATGGCTACACCTTC,CALSGFYGYTF,.,TRBV6-5,TRBJ1-2,.
TGTGCCAGCAGCTTAGACGGGACAGAAAATGAAAAACTGTTTTTT,CASSLDGTENEKLFF,TRBD1,TRBV7-9,TRBJ1-4,.
TGTGCCAGTAGTAGGTTGGATCAGCCCCAGCATTTT,CASSRLDQPQHF,.,TRBV19,TRBJ1-5,.